This T cell receptor (beta chain) was identified in a study of T-cell memory formation after mild COVID-19 (dated by TCRdb to the early 2020s). Broadly, across the study: TCR sequence clusters from the two donors were largely donor specific. The cohort was made up of two young adult volunteers, one female and one male, who were previously healthy. Longitudinal TCRalpha and TCRbeta repertoire sequencing tracked T-cell clones expanding and contracting after mild COVID-19 in a couple of donors. Findings and caveats that apply to the study as a whole: From day 15 to 85, contracting clones showed balanced CD4/CD8 phenotypes, whereas a second wave of clones that expanded from day 15 to 37 leaned towards CD4+. Whether the second-wave clones peaking on day 37 were SARS-CoV-2 specific was not confirmed. Contracting CD4+ clones were found mainly in CM and EM memory subsets, while CD8+ clones were enriched in EMRA. Only a couple of mild cases were covered by the study, and larger cohorts that include severe cases with pre-infection samples were considered necessary. Some responding clones were found in pre-infection memory, which suggests that pre-existing cross-reactive memory T cells took part in the SARS-CoV-2 response.

Comments on this clonotype: Its cognate antigen has yet to be identified. The record has no base qualities; no much larger clone is one base away.

Sequencing instrument: Illumina NovaSeq 6000. TCRalpha and TCRbeta cDNA libraries were constructed by 5'RACE with constant-segment primers, with sample barcodes and unique molecular identifiers being introduced. RNA was extracted from every sample with Trizol reagent. Libraries were amplified in two PCR steps, with a second sample barcode and Illumina TruSeq adapters added in the second step. Libraries were sequenced on an Illumina NovaSeq with 2 x 150 bp paired-end reads. Regarding the original processing steps: Demultiplexing of reads and collapsing into UMI-guided consensus sequences were performed with migec v1.2.7. Using mixcr v2.1.11, UMI consensuses were aligned to TRA and TRB V and J templates and then assembled into clonotypes. Clonotypes were classified as expanded or contracted when called significant by both edgeR and NoisET, with noise models trained on biological replicates. For edgeR calls, a false discovery rate-adjusted p below 0.01 and a log2 fold-change threshold of 1 were applied. As an exploratory analysis of dynamics, max-normalized trajectories of the 1000 most abundant clonotypes were examined by PCA with hierarchical clustering. Each responding clone was given a CD4 or CD8 phenotype based on the CD4+ and CD8+ repertoires, which had been sequenced separately. TCRdb trimmed the raw reads at Q25, called clones with MiXCR and kept productive beta chains. Each entry is one CDR3 protein sequence, shown with its most common DNA and genes. TCRdb, rather than the study authors, made the V and J calls. For this sample the table gives tens of thousands of distinct CDR3 sequences, of which less than 15% were detected only once. Around two fifths of the sample belongs to the ten largest clones.

Ficoll-Paque density gradient centrifugation was the method used to isolate PBMCs. Sequencing was performed on PBMCs or a T cell subset sorted from them (not recorded which). The sequence was collected from a man aged 18 to 30 who had mild COVID-19 (a few samples of this study predate the infection). The sample titles of this study are shuffled in the database, so cell type and time point are left out; the donor was told from shared clones.

The sequence in DNA is TGTGCCAGCAGTTCAACCGACAGGAACTACGAGCAGTACTTC. The resulting protein is CASSSTDRNYEQYF. The V and J genes are TRBV27 and TRBJ2-7; the D region possibly corresponds to TRBD1 (6 bases align). The CDR3 starts with the cysteine, ends with the phenylalanine, and has 14 residues. The sequence is cut down to CDR3 DNA, 42 bases in frame from base 1. The germline V gene (reference sequence) sets CDR1 to MNHEY and CDR2 to SMNVEV. V was cut back by 4 bases and J by 3 bases, leaving a gap of 13 bases between them.